This passage covers 12 T cell receptor beta chains from one sample sequenced in a study of blood T cells in healthy people across ages. With a J-beta primer mix and a sample-barcoded 5' primer, a second PCR ran about 7 to 12 cycles. TCRdb passed the 5' RACE reads through MiXCR, listing each CDR3 protein once. The table records fewer than 1.5 million distinct CDR3 sequences, 35% to 45% of them present only once. The sample taken for sequencing was blood. Receptors originate from a woman aged 18-29 years in good health.

This chain's CDR3 is CASSQDLAGPDTQYF. The CDR3 region has the DNA TGTGCCAGCAGCCAAGATCTTGCTGGACCAGATACGCAGTATTTT. The chain carries TRBV14 and TRBJ2-3; D uncertain. The V gene lost 0 bases and the J gene lost 4 bases, with 11 bases spanning the gap. The CDR3 covers 15 residues. Per germline, CDR1 SGHDN and CDR2 FVKESK.

The chain links TRBV20-1 to TRBJ1-5, with 10 bases lining up with TRBD1. This CDR3 region has 16 residues. After removal of 1 base from V and 0 bases from J, the junction contained 3 bases not matched to a gene. Germline CDR1 DFQATT, CDR2 SNEGSKA (reference sequence). Here the CDR3 reads CSARAGQGFSNQPQHF. The DNA of the CDR3 is TGCAGTGCTAGAGCGGGACAGGGGTTTAGCAATCAGCCCCAGCATTTT.

This clonotype showed up many times. J is TRBJ2-3 and V is TRBV7-2; D is uncertain. Germline V gives CDR1 SGHTA, CDR2 FQGNSA. Deletions cut 4 bases from V and 6 bases from J, with 11 bases between. The CDR3 is 13 residues long. CDR3 loop: CASSSQIEDTQYF. The CDR3 bases are TGTGCCAGCAGCTCCCAGATCGAGGATACGCAGTATTTT. Full variable domain (remainder filled in from reference TRBV7-2 and TRBJ2-3): GAGVSQSPSNKVTEKGKDVELRCDPISGHTALYWYRQSLGQGLEFLIYFQGNSAPDKSGLPSDRFSAERTGGSVSTLTIQRTQQEDSAVYLCASSSQIEDTQYFGPGTRLTVL.

This clonotype has just a few counts. This chain joins TRBV4-2 and TRBJ2-7; the match to TRBD2 covers 12 bases. J gave up 1 base and V 5 bases, and 9 bases lay outside the gene matches. CDR1 is LGHNA and CDR2 is YNFKEQ in the germline V gene. This CDR3 is built from 17 residues. The CDR3 sequence is CASSETSGGPISYEQYF. The CDR3 nucleotides read TGTGCCAGCAGCGAGACTAGCGGGGGCCCTATTTCCTACGAGCAGTACTTC.

This clonotype was found a few times. V is TRBV7-9 and J is TRBJ2-1; tentatively, D is TRBD1 (5 bases). Germline V lookup: CDR1 SEHNR, CDR2 FQNEAQ (reference sequence). V was trimmed by 1 base and J by 3 bases, leaving 13 bases between them. CDR3 length: 16 residues. The CDR3: CASSLGPLTDYNEQFF. The CDR3 DNA is TGTGCCAGCAGCTTAGGACCGCTGACAGACTACAATGAGCAGTTCTTC.

The rearrangement uses TRBV18 and TRBJ2-2; no firm D call. The V gene's germline CDR1 is KGHSH and CDR2 LQKENI. V was pared by 3 bases and J by 1 base, with 9 bases between. This CDR3 has 15 residues. For the CDR3, the DNA is TGTGCCAGCTCACCTTTGTATGTGAACACCGGGGAGCTGTTTTTT. Protein sequence: CASSPLYVNTGELFF.

This clonotype has only a few counts. The V call is TRBV6-2 or TRBV6-3, the J call TRBJ2-6; D may be TRBD1 (5 bases). The CDR3 runs 15 residues. Germline assignment: CDR1 MNHEY and CDR2 SVGEGT. V lost 2 bases, J lost 4 bases, and 9 bases lay in between. CDR3 region: CASSYRQGGANVLTF. CDR3 bases: TGTGCCAGCAGTTACCGCCAGGGAGGGGCCAACGTCCTGACTTTC.

Only a few counts were recorded for this clonotype. This chain links TRBV9 with TRBJ2-3; TRBD2 matches 10 bases. Germline trimming cut 0 bases from V and 1 base from J; bases unmatched to any gene: 8. The CDR3 extends over 18 amino acids. The V gene's germline CDR1 is SGDLS and CDR2 YYNGEE. CDR3 in amino acids: CASSVGLSGGVGTDTQYF. CDR3 in DNA: TGTGCCAGCAGCGTAGGTCTGAGCGGGGGGGTGGGCACAGATACGCAGTATTTT. Complete variable domain (other parts from reference TRBV9 and TRBJ2-3): DSGVTQTPKHLITATGQRVTLRCSPRSGDLSVYWYQQSLDQGLQFLIQYYNGEERAKGNILERFSAQQFPDLHSELNLSSLELGDSALYFCASSVGLSGGVGTDTQYFGPGTRLTVL.

CDR3 region: CSVAQTPRVLSEKLFF. For the CDR3, the DNA is TGCAGCGTTGCTCAAACCCCGAGGGTGTTAAGTGAAAAACTGTTTTTT. The genes are TRBV29-1 and TRBJ1-4; D is undetermined. The V end lost 4 bases, the J end lost 7 bases, and 22 bases lay between the germline ends. This CDR3 spans 16 amino acids. The germline CDR1 and CDR2 sequences are SQVTM and ANQGSEA.

This clonotype was seen a few times. The gene calls are TRBV10-3 and TRBJ2-2, with D unclear. The CDR3 sequence is 12 residues long. Germline CDR1 is ENHRY and CDR2 is SYGVKD. V was pared by 0 bases and J by 6 bases, with 2 bases between. This chain's CDR3 is CAISESAGELFF. DNA of the CDR3: TGTGCCATCAGTGAGTCAGCCGGGGAGCTGTTTTTT.

The rearrangement links TRBV7-6 to TRBJ2-3; D gene ambiguous. Germline lookup yields CDR1 SGHVS and CDR2 FNYEAQ. Trimming cost V 0 bases and J 3 bases, with 7 bases left between them. The CDR3 is 14 amino acids. The CDR3 nucleotides are TGTGCCAGCAGCTTAGCGCCGCCGACAGATACGCAGTATTTT. The encoded protein is CASSLAPPTDTQYF.

This clonotype has just a few counts. CDR3 in amino acids: CASRKTGAPIGDYGYTF. The CDR3 DNA reads TGTGCCAGCAGGAAGACAGGGGCCCCGATAGGGGACTATGGCTACACCTTC. The V and J genes are TRBV6-1 and TRBJ1-2; 8 bases agree with TRBD1. The CDR3 is made up of 17 amino acids. V trimming: 6 bases; J trimming: 3 bases; junction bases outside the gene matches: 15. Germline loops: CDR1 MNHNS, CDR2 SASEGT.